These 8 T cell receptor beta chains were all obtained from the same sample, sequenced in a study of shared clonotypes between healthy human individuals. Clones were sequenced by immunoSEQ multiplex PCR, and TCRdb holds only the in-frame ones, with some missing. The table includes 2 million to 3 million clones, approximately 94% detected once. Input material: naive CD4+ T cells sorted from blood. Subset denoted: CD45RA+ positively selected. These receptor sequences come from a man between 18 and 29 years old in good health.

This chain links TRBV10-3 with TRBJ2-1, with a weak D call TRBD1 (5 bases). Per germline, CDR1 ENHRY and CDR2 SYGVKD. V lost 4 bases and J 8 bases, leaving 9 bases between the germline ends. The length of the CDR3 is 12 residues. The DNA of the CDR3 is TGTGCCATCAGTGGGACATGGGATGAGCAGTTCTTC. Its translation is CAISGTWDEQFF.

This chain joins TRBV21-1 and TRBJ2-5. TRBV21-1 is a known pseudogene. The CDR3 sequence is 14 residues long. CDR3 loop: CASTPPRASGTQYF. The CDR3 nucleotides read TGTGCCAGCACCCCACCCCGGGCCTCCGGGACCCAGTACTTC.

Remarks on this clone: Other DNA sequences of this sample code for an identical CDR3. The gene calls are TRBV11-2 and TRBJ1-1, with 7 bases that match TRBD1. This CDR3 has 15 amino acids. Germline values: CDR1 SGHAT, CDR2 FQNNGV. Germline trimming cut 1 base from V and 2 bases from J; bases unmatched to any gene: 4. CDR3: CASSLAGGGNTEAFF. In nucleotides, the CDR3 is TGTGCCAGCAGCTTAGCAGGGGGAGGTAACACTGAAGCTTTCTTT.

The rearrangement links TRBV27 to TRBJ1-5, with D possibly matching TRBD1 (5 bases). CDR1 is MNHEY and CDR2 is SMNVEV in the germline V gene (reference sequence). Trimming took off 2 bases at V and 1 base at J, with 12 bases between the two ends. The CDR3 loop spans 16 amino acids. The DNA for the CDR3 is TGTGCCAGCAGTTTAGGGAGCGGGGCAAGCAATCAGCCCCAGCATTTT. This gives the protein CASSLGSGASNQPQHF.

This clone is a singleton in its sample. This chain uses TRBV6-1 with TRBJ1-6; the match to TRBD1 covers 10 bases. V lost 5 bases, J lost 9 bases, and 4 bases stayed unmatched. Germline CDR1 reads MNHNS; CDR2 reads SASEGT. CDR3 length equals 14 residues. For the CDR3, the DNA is TGTGCCAGCAGTATTGGGACAGGGGCTTCACCCCTCCACTTT. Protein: CASSIGTGASPLHF.

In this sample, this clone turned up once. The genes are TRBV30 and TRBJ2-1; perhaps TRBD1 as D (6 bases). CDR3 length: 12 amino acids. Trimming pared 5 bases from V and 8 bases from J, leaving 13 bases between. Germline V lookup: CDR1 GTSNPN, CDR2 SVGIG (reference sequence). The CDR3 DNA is TGTGCCTGGGGAGGACAGAGCGATGAGCAGTTCTTC. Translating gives CAWGGQSDEQFF.

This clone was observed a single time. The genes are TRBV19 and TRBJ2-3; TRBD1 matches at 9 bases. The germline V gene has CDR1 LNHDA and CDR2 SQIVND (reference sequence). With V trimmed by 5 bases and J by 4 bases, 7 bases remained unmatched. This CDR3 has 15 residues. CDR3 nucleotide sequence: TGTGCCAGTAGTCGGACAGGGGTCATCGCAGATACGCAGTATTTT. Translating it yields CASSRTGVIADTQYF.

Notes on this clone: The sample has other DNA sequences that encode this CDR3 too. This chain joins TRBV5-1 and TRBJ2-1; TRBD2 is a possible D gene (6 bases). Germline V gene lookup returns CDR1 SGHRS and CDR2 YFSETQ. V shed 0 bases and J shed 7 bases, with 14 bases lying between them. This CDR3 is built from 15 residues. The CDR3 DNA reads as TGCGCCAGCAGCTTGGTGGGGGGATCGGGTAATGAGCAGTTCTTC. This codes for CASSLVGGSGNEQFF.